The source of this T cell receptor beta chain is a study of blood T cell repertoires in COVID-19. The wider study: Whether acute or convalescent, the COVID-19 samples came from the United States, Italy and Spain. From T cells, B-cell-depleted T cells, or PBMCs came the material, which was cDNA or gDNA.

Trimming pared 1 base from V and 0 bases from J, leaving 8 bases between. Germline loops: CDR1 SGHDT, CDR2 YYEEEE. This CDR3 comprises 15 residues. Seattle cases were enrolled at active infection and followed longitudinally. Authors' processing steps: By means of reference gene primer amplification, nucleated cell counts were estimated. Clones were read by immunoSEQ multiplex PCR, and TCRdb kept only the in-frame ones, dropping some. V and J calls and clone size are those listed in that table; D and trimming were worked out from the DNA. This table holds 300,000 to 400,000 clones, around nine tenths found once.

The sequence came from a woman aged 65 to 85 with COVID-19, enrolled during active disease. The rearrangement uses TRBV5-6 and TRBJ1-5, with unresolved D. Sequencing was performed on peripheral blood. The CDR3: CASSLFGISNQPQHF. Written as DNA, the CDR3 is TGTGCCAGCAGCTTGTTCGGGATTAGCAATCAGCCCCAGCATTTT.